Included here is one T cell receptor beta chain sequence, with context. Its antigen is unidentified. This sample is drawn from a study of T-cell reconstitution after alpha-beta-depleted transplantation in children. Regarding the study as a whole: About two months after transplant, alpha-beta T cells reportedly came from several hundred expanded graft clones. Newly produced T cells mostly provided counts and TCRbeta diversity after one year, as hyperexpanded clones declined. Recipient T cells and thymic progenitors that survived gave rise to the high TCRbeta diversity observed at day 60 in some patients.

It was with unique molecular identifiers that the TCRbeta library was prepared. In TCRdb, the PCR reads were re-called with MiXCR into one record per CDR3 protein. The table records 540,000 or so distinct CDR3 sequences, more than 20% of them present only once. This TCR was sampled from a boy younger than two who had a stem cell transplant for acute myeloid leukemia, so the T cells may come from the graft donor. The input for sequencing was PBMCs, mostly from graft donor cells, taken 360 days after TCRalphabeta/CD19-depleted stem cell transplant.

The CDR3: CATSRVLLAGYSNQPQHF. CDR3 nucleotides: TGTGCCACCAGCAGAGTTCTCCTCGCCGGATATAGCAATCAGCCCCAGCATTTT. The chain uses TRBV15 and TRBJ1-5; D ambiguous. This CDR3 comprises 18 residues. The germline V gene has CDR1 LNHNV and CDR2 YYDKDF (reference sequence). V was shortened by 1 base and J by 0 bases, with 16 bases between the two germline ends.